These T cell receptor beta chains were read from a single sample in a study of blood T cell repertoires in COVID-19. The repertoire was sequenced with immunoSEQ multiplex PCR; TCRdb's copy has only in-frame clones and lacks some. The sample has some 400,000 clones, about 89% seen once; the top ten hold roughly 0.9%. The sequenced material came from PBMCs or T cells enriched from blood (not recorded which). Receptors originate from a woman aged 40 to 50 who had been exposed to COVID-19. Each CDR3 is given without its conserved first and last residue.

TRBV5-4	ASSATDRAGTEAF
TRBV5-1	ASSLDRNYGYT
TRBV18	ASSKQAYEQY
TRBV7-3	ASSYGDRGTSNSPLH
TRBV7-9	ASSVSSGTGGYGYT
TRBV6-6	ASSPGDSNQPQH
TRBV7-6	ASSPTESYEQY
TRBV7-8	ASTQSRQGAGGYT
TRBV10-3	AISESEAVYGYT
TRBV5-1	ASSLGMGQTSYNEQF
TRBV27	ASTRSQGGNYGYT
TRBV5-1	ASSLEGRVTYNEQF
TRBV28	ASRGIGTGGGGFYVYT
TRBV19	ASSIRDTLNTEAF
TRBV9	ASSVHWSSYEQY
TRBV9	ASSVEVGNFMNTEAF